The present entry profiles one TCR beta chain with its context. The data originate from a study of blood T cell repertoires in COVID-19. Study at large: Each recovered donor of Cohort 3 presented with two negative PCRs, clearance, or symptom resolution. The United States, Italy and Spain were the sources of the acute and convalescent COVID-19 samples.

TCRdb keeps only in-frame clones here, not all; method: immunoSEQ multiplex PCR. The table records a few hundred thousand clones, roughly 84% of them present only once. Cohort placement rested on clinical history that participants reported themselves. In germline, CDR1 is SGDLS, CDR2 YYNGEE. Between the trimmed V and J ends, which lost 3 bases and 2 bases, there was a span of 10 bases. The CDR3 sequence is 14 residues long. The V and J genes are TRBV9 and TRBJ2-3; D is perhaps TRBD2 (6 bases). Sequencing was performed on PBMCs or T cells enriched from blood (not recorded which). This sequence was found in a man aged 25-45 years in a cohort exposed to, infected with or recovered from COVID-19 (not recorded which). DNA for the CDR3: TGTGCCAGCAGCGCCTGGGACTTCACAGATACGCAGTATTTT. Translated, it gives CASSAWDFTDTQYF.